A selection of T cell receptor beta chains follows, all from one sample in a study of T cell repertoires in cytomegalovirus infection. TCRdb reprocessed the reads with MiXCR, giving one entry per CDR3 protein. The sample has about 360,000 distinct CDR3 sequences; 15% to 20% are singletons. What was sequenced was PBMCs. All receptors come from a human donor in good health (CMV status not recorded). Some clones in this sample may be carry-over from other donors' samples. Each CDR3 is given with its conserved first and last residue. The D gene is left open where the match is weak. Size is omitted from some rows. Given values are once, few, many or a class for expanded clones.

V gene	J gene	clone size	D gene	CDR3 protein	CDR3 DNA
TRBV12-3/TRBV12-4	TRBJ2-5	many	NA	CASSFGGAAQYF	TGTGCCAGCAGTTTTGGCGGCGCGGCCCAGTACTTC
TRBV5-1	TRBJ2-3	NA	TRBD2	CASSETSGGNTQYF	TGCGCCAGCAGCGAGACTAGCGGGGGGAATACGCAGTATTTT
TRBV7-9	TRBJ2-1	many	TRBD1	CASSSDRGRDEQFF	TGTGCCAGCAGCTCCGACAGGGGGCGGGATGAGCAGTTCTTC
TRBV4-3	TRBJ2-7	NA	TRBD1	CASSQDSVTGFHEQYF	TGCGCCAGCAGCCAAGATTCAGTGACAGGGTTCCACGAGCAGTACTTC
TRBV7-2	TRBJ2-7	many	NA	CASSLRGLGYEQYF	TGTGCCAGCAGCTTGCGGGGCCTGGGGTACGAGCAGTACTTC
TRBV28	TRBJ1-6	NA	NA	CASSLAGGGSYNSPLHF	TGTGCCAGCAGTTTAGCGGGTGGTGGCTCCTATAATTCACCCCTCCACTTT
TRBV19	TRBJ2-3	few	TRBD2	CASSKAGGTDTQYF	TGTGCCAGTAGTAAAGCGGGGGGCACAGATACGCAGTATTTT
TRBV20-1	TRBJ1-2	NA	TRBD1	CSATRTGGVYGYTF	TGCAGTGCTACTAGGACAGGGGGCGTCTATGGCTACACCTTC
TRBV6-2/TRBV6-3	TRBJ2-5	many	TRBD2	CASSYSAGLAVQETQYF	TGTGCCAGCAGTTATTCCGCGGGACTAGCTGTCCAAGAGACCCAGTACTTC
TRBV7-2	TRBJ2-3	many	TRBD1	CASSLRGLPFTDTQYF	TGTGCCAGCAGCCTCAGGGGGCTGCCCTTCACAGATACGCAGTATTTT
TRBV27	TRBJ1-4	NA	TRBD1	CASSKTDPRTGWDNEKLFF	TGTGCCAGCAGCAAAACCGATCCTCGGACAGGGTGGGATAATGAAAAACTGTTTTTT
TRBV18	TRBJ2-1	few	TRBD2	CASGIAGRYNEQFF	TGTGCCAGCGGGATAGCGGGACGTTACAATGAGCAGTTCTTC
TRBV3-1	TRBJ1-2	NA	NA	CASSPQGLGRIGYTF	TGTGCCAGCAGCCCACAGGGATTAGGAAGAATTGGCTACACCTTC
TRBV4-3	TRBJ1-1	many	NA	CASSLENGNTEAFF	TGCGCCAGCAGCCTAGAGAATGGGAACACTGAAGCTTTCTTT
TRBV7-8	TRBJ2-1	many	NA	CASSLTPDSYNEQFF	TGTGCCAGCAGCCTAACACCGGATTCCTACAATGAGCAGTTCTTC
TRBV7-2	TRBJ2-3	many	NA	CASSLTAGYTDTQYF	TGTGCCAGCAGCTTAACAGCGGGCTACACAGATACGCAGTATTTT
TRBV5-4	TRBJ2-5	NA	TRBD2	CASSTSGKGETQYF	TGTGCCAGCAGCACTAGCGGGAAGGGGGAGACCCAGTACTTC
TRBV10-3	TRBJ1-1	many	NA	CFSRQDGNTEAFF	TGTTTTTCGAGACAGGACGGGAACACTGAAGCTTTCTTT
TRBV7-2	TRBJ1-5	many	NA	CASSPSISRPQHF	TGTGCCAGCAGCCCTAGCATCTCCAGGCCCCAGCATTTT
TRBV7-3	TRBJ2-3	few	NA	CASSSRRTTDTQYF	TGTGCCAGCAGCTCCAGACGGACCACAGATACGCAGTATTTT
TRBV20-1	TRBJ2-3	NA	TRBD1	CSADRGYRDTQYF	TGCAGTGCTGACAGGGGGTATAGAGATACGCAGTATTTT
TRBV5-4	TRBJ1-1	NA	NA	CASSVVWGGNTEAFF	TGTGCCAGCAGCGTGGTATGGGGAGGGAACACTGAAGCTTTCTTT
TRBV20-1	TRBJ2-3	NA	TRBD2	CSARILAGGADTQYF	TGCAGTGCTAGAATTCTAGCGGGGGGTGCAGATACGCAGTATTTT
TRBV7-2	TRBJ1-5	many	NA	CASSTYQGNNQPQHF	TGTGCCAGCAGCACCTATCAGGGAAACAATCAGCCCCAGCATTTT
TRBV2	TRBJ1-1	few	NA	CASSETGGDTEAFF	TGTGCCAGCAGTGAAACCGGGGGGGACACTGAAGCTTTCTTT
TRBV10-1	TRBJ2-1	NA	NA	CASRKIGLEPYNEQFF	TGCGCCAGCAGAAAAATCGGACTGGAGCCCTACAATGAGCAGTTCTTC
TRBV6-2/TRBV6-3	TRBJ2-7	few	TRBD1	CASIPRDRRTYEQYF	TGTGCCAGCATTCCAAGGGACAGGAGAACCTACGAGCAGTACTTC